These 12 T cell receptor beta chains were all obtained from the same sample, sequenced in a study of T cells in Graves' hyperthyroidism and ophthalmopathy (dated by TCRdb to between 2018 and 2020). Library construction relied on multiplex PCR. Sequencer: Illumina HiSeq 2000. The TCR beta CDR3 regions were amplified from RNA transcripts. A first-round RT-PCR of the TCR CDR3 used the HTBI primer set with the Qiagen OneStep RT-PCR kit. Through fastp at Q25 and MiXCR, TCRdb rebuilt clones from the public reads, retaining in-frame beta chains. Identical CDR3 proteins give one entry, which carries the most common genes and DNA. Within this sample are approximately 600,000 distinct CDR3 sequences, with around 21% of them counted one time only. The ten largest make up 30% to 40% of the sample. What was sequenced was blood. The receptors stem from a young man with Graves' ophthalmopathy.

This clonotype was found a few times. The CDR3 DNA reads as TGCAGTGCTAGGGGGCTGGGTGAAGGCACAGATACGCAGTATTTT. Translation gives CSARGLGEGTDTQYF. The V gene is TRBV20-1, the J gene TRBJ2-3; a weak D match, TRBD1 (5 bases). Trimming removed 3 bases at V and 1 base at J, with 14 bases between. Per the germline V gene, CDR1 is DFQATT and CDR2 is SNEGSKA (reference sequence). There are 15 residues in the CDR3.

The chain uses TRBV4-1 and TRBJ2-1; TRBD2 matches at 9 bases. CDR3 length: 21 amino acids. J was trimmed by 4 bases and V by 3 bases; bases with no gene match: 22. Germline V gene data show CDR1 as MGHRA and CDR2 as YSYEKL. As DNA, the CDR3 is TGCGCCAGCAGCCAGGACCGGGCTAGCGGGATACCCATATTCAGATACAATGAGCAGTTCTTC. Residues: CASSQDRASGIPIFRYNEQFF.

This clonotype was found a few times. The chain recombines TRBV15 with TRBJ1-1; D perhaps matches TRBD1 (5 bases). This CDR3 contains 15 residues. V lost 1 base and J 8 bases, leaving 17 bases between the germline ends. The germline gives CDR1 LNHNV, CDR2 YYDKDF (reference sequence). CDR3 DNA sequence: TGTGCCACCAGCAGAGTTGATGGGGGAAGAACGGAAGCTTTCTTT. Encoded protein: CATSRVDGGRTEAFF.

The genes are TRBV28 and TRBJ1-3; D call uncertain. This CDR3 is built from 15 residues. V dropped 5 bases and J dropped 0 bases, with 11 bases sitting between them. Per the germline V gene, CDR1 is MDHEN and CDR2 is SYDVKM. CDR3 loop: CASSPAVLSGNTIYF. CDR3 coding DNA: TGTGCCAGCAGTCCCGCCGTACTCTCTGGAAACACCATATATTTT.

This clonotype turned up a few times. V gene TRBV20-1 combines with J gene TRBJ2-7; 10 nucleotides match TRBD2. The junction had 8 bases not matched to a gene; V was cut back by 0 bases and J by 3 bases. The CDR3 spans 16 residues. Germline V CDR1 and CDR2: DFQATT, SNEGSKA (reference sequence). The CDR3 loop reads CSARDRAGGTIYEQYF. CDR3 nucleotides: TGCAGTGCTAGAGATAGAGCGGGAGGGACTATCTACGAGCAGTACTTC.

This chain connects TRBV10-3 to TRBJ2-7, with TRBD2 identical over 8 bases. J gave up 6 bases and V 2 bases, and 15 bases lay outside the gene matches. The CDR3 is made up of 17 amino acids. Germline loops: CDR1 ENHRY, CDR2 SYGVKD. CDR3 bases: TGTGCCATCAGTGAGAGTGGACCCGGGGGGGCCCTCTGCGAGCAGTACTTC. Translated, it gives CAISESGPGGALCEQYF.

This clonotype was counted between two and nine times. Here the CDR3 DNA reads TGTGCCAGCAGTTCCGAATATAATTCACCCCTCCACTTT. This translates into CASSSEYNSPLHF. The chain carries TRBV28 and TRBJ1-6; unclear D gene. Germline V gene data show CDR1 as MDHEN and CDR2 as SYDVKM. CDR3 length: 13 residues. V dropped 4 bases and J dropped 4 bases, with 5 bases sitting between them.

This clonotype was seen only a few times. V gene TRBV24-1 combines with J gene TRBJ2-5; D is undetermined. CDR1 and CDR2 from the germline V gene are KGHDR and SFDVKD. Between the trimmed V and J ends, which lost 0 bases and 8 bases, there was a span of 6 bases. This CDR3 has 12 residues. CDR3 sequence: CATSDLLGTQYF. The CDR3 coding sequence is TGTGCCACCAGTGATTTGTTGGGAACCCAGTACTTC.

V and J are TRBV5-1 and TRBJ2-1; 8 positions agree with TRBD2. V lost 0 bases and J lost 6; bases outside the gene matches: 5. Germline V CDR1 and CDR2: SGHRS, YFSETQ. This CDR3 is 15 amino acids long. The CDR3 DNA reads as TGCGCCAGCAGCTTGGATGGACTAGCTGCCAATGAGCAGTTCTTC. Translated, it gives CASSLDGLAANEQFF.

This clonotype appeared a few times. The chain couples TRBV6-1 to TRBJ2-1; D is perhaps TRBD2 (6 bases). The CDR3 length is 16 residues. Between the trimmed V and J ends, which lost 3 bases and 7 bases, there was a span of 19 bases. Germline values: CDR1 MNHNS, CDR2 SASEGT. In nucleotides, the CDR3 is TGTGCCAGCAGTGAGATTAGCGGAAGAGGCGGGAATGAGCAGTTCTTC. Encoded protein: CASSEISGRGGNEQFF.

Remarks on this clonotype: Possible read error: a much larger clone is one base away. The CDR3 nucleotides are TGTGCCAGCAGAGCCCCGGGGGATAATGGAGCTTTCTTT. Its protein is CASRAPGDNGAFF. The chain employs TRBV12-3 or TRBV12-4 and TRBJ1-1; D possibly corresponds to TRBD1 (5 bases). The CDR3 extends over 13 amino acids. V lost 6 bases and J lost 10, with 18 bases in between.

This clonotype was seen ten or more times. J is TRBJ2-7 and V is TRBV5-1; no firm D call. Germline CDR1 SGHRS, CDR2 YFSETQ. V was cut by 1 base and J by 6 bases, with 11 bases left in between. CDR3 length: 13 residues. CDR3 amino acids: CASSLSLDREQYF. The DNA of the CDR3 is TGCGCCAGCAGCTTGAGTCTAGATCGCGAGCAGTACTTC.